This TCR beta chain was found in a study of blood T cell repertoires in COVID-19. In the study's own analysis: Researchers report that nucleated cell counts were estimated from reference gene primer amplification. TCRdb's table, derived via immunoSEQ multiplex PCR, lists solely in-frame clones and lacks some. That table gives V, J and clone size, and the DNA gave D and trimming. Of about 480,000 clones listed, roughly 90% are singletons. The study drew participants aged roughly 18 to 95 years from fewer than 30 US areas. Which cohort a participant joined came from the clinical history participants gave. Two consecutive negative NP/OP PCR tests, clearance, or resolved symptoms defined Cohort 3 recovery. The CDR3 contains 14 residues. Germline values: CDR1 SGHTA, CDR2 FQGNSA. With V trimmed by 5 bases and J by 8 bases, 7 bases remained unmatched.

Sequenced: PBMCs or T cells enriched from blood (not recorded which). This sequence was found in a woman in her thirties or forties who had recovered from COVID-19. The chain uses TRBV7-2 and TRBJ2-1, with 9 bases that match TRBD2. CDR3 nucleotide sequence: TGTGCCAGCAGCCAACGGACTAGCGAGGATGAGCAGTTCTTC. This codes for CASSQRTSEDEQFF.